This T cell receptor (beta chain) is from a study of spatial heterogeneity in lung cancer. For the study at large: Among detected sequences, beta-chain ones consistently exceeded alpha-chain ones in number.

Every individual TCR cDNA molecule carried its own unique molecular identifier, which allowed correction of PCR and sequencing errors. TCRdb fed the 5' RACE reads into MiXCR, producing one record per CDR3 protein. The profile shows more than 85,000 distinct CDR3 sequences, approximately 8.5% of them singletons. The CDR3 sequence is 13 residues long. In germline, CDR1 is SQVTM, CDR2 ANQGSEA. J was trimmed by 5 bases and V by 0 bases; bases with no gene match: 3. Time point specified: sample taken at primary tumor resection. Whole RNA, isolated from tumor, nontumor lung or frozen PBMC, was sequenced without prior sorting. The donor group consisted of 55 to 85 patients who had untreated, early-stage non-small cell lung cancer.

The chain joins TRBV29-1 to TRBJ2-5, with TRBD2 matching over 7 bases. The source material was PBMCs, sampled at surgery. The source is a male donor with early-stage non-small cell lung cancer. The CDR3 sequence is CSVEDGGEETQYF. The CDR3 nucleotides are TGCAGCGTTGAAGATGGGGGGGAGGAGACCCAGTACTTC.